Listed here are 17 T cell receptor beta chains from one sample, sequenced in a study of CD8+CD57+ T cells in acquired aplastic anemia. The study profiled TCR beta VDJ and CDR3 using genomic DNA as template. TCRdb itself ran the reads through MiXCR, one entry per CDR3 protein. This sample has a few hundred thousand distinct CDR3 sequences; roughly 50% occur once, and the top ten carry just under 20%. Sequenced patients had shown CD8+CD57+ cell expansion by flow cytometry. The sequenced sample was sorted CD4+, CD8+, or CD8+CD57+ T cells (not recorded which) from PBMCs. These receptors originate from a human donor with aplastic anemia.

This clonotype was seen ten or more times. The V and J genes are TRBV5-8 and TRBJ1-4; 8 positions agree with TRBD1. The germline V gene has CDR1 SGHTS and CDR2 YDEGEE. The CDR3 spans 16 residues. Germline trimming cut 3 bases from V and 5 bases from J; bases unmatched to any gene: 9. For the CDR3, the DNA is TGTGCCAGCAGCTGGACCCCGGGACAGGTGAATGAAAAACTGTTTTTT. Its translation is CASSWTPGQVNEKLFF. Together with reference TRBV5-8 and TRBJ1-4, the CDR3 gives the full variable domain: EAGVTQSPTHLIKTRGQQATLRCSPISGHTSVYWYQQALGLGLQFLLWYDEGEERNRGNFPPRFSGRQFPNYSSELNVNALELEDSALYLCASSWTPGQVNEKLFFGSGTQLSVL.

This chain uses TRBV6-5 with TRBJ2-3; 7 nucleotides agree with TRBD1. This CDR3 has 15 amino acids. V was clipped by 3 bases and J by 3 bases; unmatched bases: 6. Germline values: CDR1 MNHEY, CDR2 SVGAGI. CDR3 sequence: CASSYRAGGTDTQYF. CDR3 coding DNA: TGTGCCAGCAGTTATCGGGCAGGGGGAACAGATACGCAGTATTTT.

This clonotype came up many times. The rearrangement uses TRBV11-2 and TRBJ2-3, with D unclear. The V end was cut by 5 bases, the J end by 1 base, with 10 bases between. CDR3 length: 14 amino acids. Germline V CDR1 and CDR2: SGHAT, FQNNGV. CDR3 region: CASSGRPGTDTQYF. The CDR3 region has the DNA TGTGCCAGCAGCGGTAGGCCAGGCACAGATACGCAGTATTTT.

The rearrangement links TRBV10-1 to TRBJ2-5; 7 bases fit TRBD2. V lost 3 bases, J lost 1 base, and 2 bases stayed unmatched. Germline V lookup: CDR1 WNHNN, CDR2 SYGVQD (reference sequence). The CDR3 has 14 amino acids. The CDR3: CASSDGTIQETQYF. CDR3 sequence (DNA): TGCGCCAGCAGTGACGGGACTATCCAAGAGACCCAGTACTTC.

On this clonotype: Possible read error: a much larger clone is one base away. CDR3 DNA sequence: TGTGCCATCAGTAGGACAGACAAATCCTACGAGCAGTACTTC. Its protein product is CAISRTDKSYEQYF. The chain has TRBV6-5 and TRBJ2-7; tentative D call: TRBD1 (6 bases). The CDR3 consists of 14 residues. The germline V gene encodes CDR1 MNHEY and CDR2 SVGAGI.

Worth noting for this clonotype: A much larger clone lies a single base off, so this may be a read error. The chain employs TRBV11-3 and TRBJ2-1; the D gene is possibly TRBD1 (6 bases). Germline V gene data show CDR1 as SGHNT and CDR2 as YENEEA. The CDR3 covers 15 residues. V dropped 5 bases and J dropped 0 bases, with 11 bases sitting between them. The CDR3 coding sequence is TGTGCCAGCAGCATCCGAGGGGGCTCCTACAATGAGCAGTTCTTC. Its protein product is CASSIRGGSYNEQFF.

V and J are TRBV7-8 and TRBJ1-1; D not certain. CDR3 size: 12 residues. Trimming took 1 base from V and 6 from J, leaving 6 bases between them. The germline CDR1 and CDR2 sequences are SGHVS and FQNEAQ. The CDR3: CASSLEAPEAFF. DNA for the CDR3: TGTGCCAGCAGCTTAGAGGCCCCTGAAGCTTTCTTT.

This clonotype was detected many times. The V and J genes are TRBV7-8 and TRBJ2-3; 10 nucleotides match TRBD2. V gave up 0 bases and J gave up 1 base; unmatched junction bases: 4. The length of the CDR3 is 17 residues. Germline V gene data show CDR1 as SGHVS and CDR2 as FQNEAQ. The CDR3 DNA follows: TGTGCCAGCAGCTTAGCACGGCTAGCGGGGGGCACAGATACGCAGTATTTT. Residues: CASSLARLAGGTDTQYF.

This clonotype was counted at least ten times. This chain uses TRBV11-2 with TRBJ2-2; D is unclear. V was pared by 5 bases and J by 2 bases, with 9 bases between. The germline V gene encodes CDR1 SGHAT and CDR2 FQNNGV. CDR3 size: 14 residues. The chain's CDR3 is CASSREANTGELFF. Written as DNA, the CDR3 is TGTGCCAGCAGCCGAGAAGCTAACACCGGGGAGCTGTTTTTT. Drawing the rest from reference TRBV11-2 and TRBJ2-2, the complete variable domain is EAGVAQSPRYKIIEKRQSVAFWCNPISGHATLYWYQQILGQGPKLLIQFQNNGVVDDSQLPKDRFSAERLKGVDSTLKIQPAKLEDSAVYLCASSREANTGELFFGEGSRLTVL.

Note on this clonotype: Just one base apart from a much larger clone, this may be a read error. This chain joins TRBV5-5 and TRBJ1-1, with D possibly matching TRBD1 (5 bases). Trimming left V 4 bases short and J 6 bases short, with 19 bases between. The germline CDR1 and CDR2 sequences are SGHKS and YYEKEE (reference sequence). The CDR3 spans 15 residues. CDR3 in DNA: TGTGCCAGCAGCCGGGTAGTGGTCAGGGATGCTGAAGCTTTCTTT. Translating gives CASSRVVVRDAEAFF.

The genes are TRBV19 and TRBJ1-2, with 7 bases that match TRBD1. The CDR3 is 13 residues long. Germline-derived CDR1 and CDR2 are LNHDA and SQIVND (reference sequence). V trimming: 3 bases; J trimming: 7 bases; junction bases outside the gene matches: 5. CDR3 loop: CASSMDGTVGYTF. DNA for the CDR3: TGTGCCAGTAGTATGGATGGGACAGTTGGCTACACCTTC.

V gene TRBV20-1 combines with J gene TRBJ1-1, with D possibly being TRBD1 (5 bases). The CDR3 consists of 15 residues. Germline V gives CDR1 DFQATT, CDR2 SNEGSKA (reference sequence). With 6 bases removed from V and 1 base from J, the gap between germline ends came to 18 bases. In DNA form, the CDR3 reads TGCAGTGCCCCCGAGGGGAGGGTAAGGAACACTGAAGCTTTCTTT. Protein: CSAPEGRVRNTEAFF.

The chain joins TRBV7-6 to TRBJ2-7, with D perhaps TRBD1 (6 bases). Trimming removed 1 base from V and 4 bases from J, with 8 bases in between. Germline V gene lookup returns CDR1 SGHVS and CDR2 FNYEAQ. The CDR3 is 13 residues long. The CDR3 nucleotides read TGTGCCAGCAGCTTAGATCAGGGGTACGAGCAGTACTTC. It specifies CASSLDQGYEQYF.

The chain recombines TRBV19 with TRBJ1-2; D may be TRBD1 (5 bases). The CDR3 sequence is 12 residues long. CDR1 is LNHDA, CDR2 SQIVND, per germline (reference sequence). Trimming removed 4 bases at V and 5 bases at J, with 8 bases between. The CDR3 DNA reads as TGTGCCAGTAGTACCTCAGGGTATGGCTACACCTTC. This codes for CASSTSGYGYTF. Full variable domain (rest looked up from reference TRBV19 and TRBJ1-2): DGGITQSPKYLFRKEGQNVTLSCEQNLNHDAMYWYRQDPGQGLRLIYYSQIVNDFQKGDIAEGYSVSREKKESFPLTVTSAQKNPTAFYLCASSTSGYGYTFGSGTRLTVV.

This clonotype was recorded many times. The rearrangement uses TRBV11-3 and TRBJ2-1; tentatively, D is TRBD1 (6 bases). V shed 1 base and J shed 3 bases, with 13 bases lying between them. The CDR3 runs 16 residues. CDR1 and CDR2 (germline): SGHNT, YENEEA. This CDR3 reads CASSLGGAGDYNEQFF. The CDR3 region has the DNA TGTGCCAGCAGCTTAGGTGGGGCAGGGGACTACAATGAGCAGTTCTTC.

Note on this clonotype: This may arise from a read error, as a much more abundant clone is one base away. As the CDR3 is not closed by the conserved phenylalanine or tryptophan, this likely results from a read error. The CDR3 region is CASSWTDNEQFL. Here the CDR3 DNA reads TGTGCCAGCAGCTGGACTGATAATGAGCAGTTCCTC. The chain uses TRBV5-4 and TRBJ2-1, with D tentatively TRBD2 (5 bases). The V end lost 3 bases, the J end lost 7 bases, and 8 bases lay between the germline ends. CDR1 is SGHNT, CDR2 YYREEE, per germline (reference sequence). This CDR3 has 12 residues.

This clonotype was seen more than once but under ten times. Being one base from a much bigger clone, this may be a read error. V gene TRBV12-3 or TRBV12-4 combines with J gene TRBJ1-2; 7 bases match TRBD1. The CDR3 length is 14 residues. CDR3 in amino acids: CASSPPTGKNGYAF. CDR3 bases: TGTGCCAGCAGTCCCCCGACAGGGAAGAATGGCTACGCCTTC.